Shown below are 32 T cell receptor beta chains from a single sample sequenced in a study of blood T cell repertoires in COVID-19. The assay was immunoSEQ multiplex PCR, and TCRdb's table has in-frame clones only and misses some. The table shows fewer than 60,000 clones, with 85% to 90% occurring only once. What was sequenced was peripheral blood. These TCRs come from a man older than 75 with active or convalescent COVID-19.

The V and J genes are TRBV14 and TRBJ2-3; 12 nucleotides line up with TRBD2. The germline V gene encodes CDR1 SGHDN and CDR2 FVKESK. The CDR3 contains 16 residues. V lost 7 bases to trimming and J lost 0 bases; unmatched junction nucleotides: 5. CDR3 amino acids: CASTELAGGSTDTQYF. CDR3 coding DNA: TGTGCCAGCACCGAACTAGCGGGGGGTAGCACAGATACGCAGTATTTT. The whole variable domain, filled in from reference TRBV14 and TRBJ2-3, reads EAGVTQFPSHSVIEKGQTVTLRCDPISGHDNLYWYRRVMGKEIKFLLHFVKESKQDESGMPNNRFLAERTGGTYSTLKVQPAELEDSGVYFCASTELAGGSTDTQYFGPGTRLTVL.

The rearrangement links TRBV5-1 to TRBJ2-1; 10 bases fit TRBD2. The CDR3 sequence is 18 residues long. The junction had 20 bases not matched to a gene; V was cut back by 5 bases and J by 9 bases. Germline CDR1 and CDR2: SGHRS and YFSETQ. This chain's CDR3 is CASRTIKSSSGSEAEQFF. The CDR3 DNA reads TGCGCCAGCAGGACAATCAAATCCTCTAGCGGGAGCGAAGCTGAGCAGTTCTTC.

This clone occurred once. The chain links TRBV28 to TRBJ1-5; 8 nucleotides agree with TRBD1. The CDR3 spans 16 residues. Germline lookup yields CDR1 MDHEN and CDR2 SYDVKM. The V and J ends lost 2 bases and 5 bases, in that order; junction bases with no gene match: 8. The CDR3 coding sequence is TGTGCCAGCAGTTTAGTAGGACAGGGCGGGTATCAGCCCCAGCATTTT. Its translation is CASSLVGQGGYQPQHF.

The chain is built from TRBV30 and TRBJ2-1; TRBD2 matches at 11 bases. The length of the CDR3 is 15 residues. V shed 0 bases and J 8 bases; nucleotides not matched to a gene: 6. Germline CDR1 is GTSNPN and CDR2 is SVGIG (reference sequence). Written as DNA, the CDR3 is TGTGCCTGGAGTGTGAGGCTAGCGGGGGGCCATGAGCAGTTCTTC. Protein sequence: CAWSVRLAGGHEQFF.

This clone turned up a few times. The chain couples TRBV6-1 to TRBJ1-3, with a weak D call TRBD1 (6 bases). Germline loops: CDR1 MNHNS, CDR2 SASEGT. The CDR3 totals 16 residues. Trimming stripped 2 bases from V and 1 base from J, with 12 bases between. The CDR3: CASSELGAGSGNTIYF. In nucleotides, the CDR3 is TGTGCCAGCAGTGAACTGGGGGCCGGATCTGGAAACACCATATATTTT.

This clone has more than one count but fewer than ten. The rearrangement joins TRBV6-2 or TRBV6-3 to TRBJ2-7, with 9 bases identical to TRBD2. With V trimmed by 5 bases and J by 5 bases, 10 bases remained unmatched. Germline CDR1 is MNHEY and CDR2 is SVGEGT. There are 15 residues in the CDR3. The CDR3 here is CASSPESGRFDEQYF. Written as DNA, the CDR3 is TGTGCCAGCAGTCCCGAGAGCGGGAGGTTCGACGAGCAGTACTTC.

As regards this clone: A read error may account for a junction end that differs from germline. V is TRBV6-2 or TRBV6-3 and J is TRBJ1-1; TRBD1 aligns across 7 bases. The CDR3 is made up of 14 amino acids. Germline V CDR1 and CDR2: MNHEY, SVGEGT. This chain's CDR3 is CASSYPTGNAEAFF. In nucleotides, the CDR3 is TGTGCCAGCAGTTACCCGACAGGGAACGCTGAAGCTTTCTTT.

J is TRBJ2-4 and V is TRBV5-1; D is undetermined. CDR3 length: 16 residues. The germline V gene encodes CDR1 SGHRS and CDR2 YFSETQ. V gave up 5 bases and J gave up 6 bases, with 21 bases separating them. CDR3 nucleotide sequence: TGCGCCAGCAGTCCGGGTCCTCCAACCCTAACAAACATTCAGTACTTC. This codes for CASSPGPPTLTNIQYF. The complete variable domain, with remaining parts taken from reference TRBV5-1 and TRBJ2-4, reads KAGVTQTPRYLIKTRGQQVTLSCSPISGHRSVSWYQQTPGQGLQFLFEYFSETQRNKGNFPGRFSGRQFSNSRSEMNVSTLELGDSALYLCASSPGPPTLTNIQYFGAGTRLSVL.

This clone was recorded once. The V gene is TRBV19, the J gene TRBJ2-1; TRBD1 agrees at 10 bases. The V gene's germline CDR1 is LNHDA and CDR2 SQIVND (reference sequence). Trimming took 5 bases from V and 6 from J; bases not matched to a gene: 7. The CDR3 covers 15 residues. The CDR3 spells CASSPTGTGANEQFF. DNA of the CDR3: TGTGCCAGTAGTCCTACCGGGACAGGGGCCAATGAGCAGTTCTTC.

This clone was found once. This chain joins TRBV9 and TRBJ2-2, with TRBD2 matching 7 bases. The V and J ends lost 0 bases and 0 bases, in that order; junction bases with no gene match: 5. The CDR3 loop spans 17 amino acids. Per germline, CDR1 SGDLS and CDR2 YYNGEE. As DNA, the CDR3 is TGTGCCAGCAGCGTAGACCCCGGGGGGACGAACACCGGGGAGCTGTTTTTT. Protein: CASSVDPGGTNTGELFF.

The gene calls are TRBV28 and TRBJ2-3; maybe TRBD2 (5 bases). V lost 2 bases to trimming and J lost 8 bases, with 11 bases between them. The CDR3 runs to 13 residues. From germline, CDR1 is MDHEN and CDR2 SYDVKM. The CDR3 spells CASSLGPRGTQYF. CDR3 DNA sequence: TGTGCCAGCAGTTTAGGACCCCGGGGTACGCAGTATTTT.

Turning to this clone: The junction does not match germline at one end; this may be a read error. The genes are TRBV29-1 and TRBJ2-5; 10 nucleotides agree with TRBD1. CDR1 SQVTM and CDR2 ANQGSEA come from the germline V gene. This CDR3 region has 12 residues. In DNA form, the CDR3 reads TGCAGCGTTGATAACGACAGGGGGCGATCAGACTTC. Translation: CSVDNDRGRSDF.

The CDR3 bases are TGTGCCAGCAGCGCGGGACAGGGGCTAATTTTTTCACCCCTCCACTTT. Protein product: CASSAGQGLIFSPLHF. The J gene is TRBJ1-6, the V gene TRBV9; 10 nucleotides agree with TRBD1. Germline V gene data show CDR1 as SGDLS and CDR2 as YYNGEE. CDR3 size: 16 residues. V shed 3 bases, J shed 9 bases, and the junction held 9 bases outside the gene matches.

The gene calls are TRBV6-5 and TRBJ2-5, with D perhaps matching TRBD1 (5 bases). CDR3 length equals 13 residues. Germline V gene lookup returns CDR1 MNHEY and CDR2 SVGAGI. The V gene lost 2 bases and the J gene lost 1 base, with 5 bases spanning the gap. The DNA of the CDR3 is TGTGCCAGCAGTTACGACAGCCAAGAGACCCAGTACTTC. Translated: CASSYDSQETQYF.

This rearrangement joins TRBV19 to TRBJ1-5; weak D call: TRBD1 (6 bases). Trimming took off 8 bases at V and 8 bases at J, with 16 bases between the two ends. The CDR3 is made up of 13 amino acids. CDR1 and CDR2 from the germline V gene are LNHDA and SQIVND (reference sequence). The CDR3 nucleotides read TGTGCCAGTGGAAAGGGGGATCGAGAGCCCCAGCATTTT. Translated: CASGKGDREPQHF.

This rearrangement joins TRBV6-2 or TRBV6-3 to TRBJ2-7, with a tentative D call TRBD1 (5 bases). The CDR3 is 14 amino acids. V was shortened by 5 bases and J by 5 bases, with 16 bases between the two germline ends. Germline CDR1 reads MNHEY; CDR2 reads SVGEGT. DNA of the CDR3: TGTGCCAGCAGTACCAGTGGGGCTACCAACGAGCAGTACTTC. This encodes CASSTSGATNEQYF.

This clone was counted a single time. The rearrangement uses TRBV19 and TRBJ2-6; D might be TRBD1 (6 bases). Trimming left V 3 bases short and J 0 bases short, with 9 bases between. Germline lookup yields CDR1 LNHDA and CDR2 SQIVND (reference sequence). The CDR3 loop spans 16 amino acids. The CDR3 loop is CASSIKGGSGANVLTF. The CDR3 DNA sequence: TGTGCCAGTAGTATCAAAGGGGGCTCTGGGGCCAACGTCCTGACTTTC. Combining the CDR3 with reference TRBV19 and TRBJ2-6 gives the whole variable domain DGGITQSPKYLFRKEGQNVTLSCEQNLNHDAMYWYRQDPGQGLRLIYYSQIVNDFQKGDIAEGYSVSREKKESFPLTVTSAQKNPTAFYLCASSIKGGSGANVLTFGAGSRLTVL.

The chain joins TRBV6-6 to TRBJ1-5; maybe TRBD1 (5 bases). Germline values: CDR1 MNHNY, CDR2 SVGAGI (reference sequence). This CDR3 is 14 amino acids long. Trimming took 5 bases from V and 4 from J, leaving 12 bases between them. In DNA, the CDR3 is TGTGCCAGCAGTCCCTCAGACAGAAATCAGCCCCAGCATTTT. It encodes CASSPSDRNQPQHF.

This clone occurred a few times. V is TRBV28 and J is TRBJ2-7; D gene ambiguous. This CDR3 has 14 amino acids. The V end was cut by 7 bases, the J end by 2 bases, with 15 bases between. The germline V gene has CDR1 MDHEN and CDR2 SYDVKM. CDR3 loop: CASTPGSTAYEQYF. CDR3 nucleotide sequence: TGTGCCAGCACCCCTGGTAGTACAGCCTACGAGCAGTACTTC.

This clone was found many times. The chain carries TRBV7-2 and TRBJ2-7; 11 positions match TRBD2. V trimming: 5 bases; J trimming: 5 bases; junction bases outside the gene matches: 5. CDR3 size: 14 residues. Germline V CDR1 and CDR2: SGHTA, FQGNSA. In DNA, the CDR3 is TGTGCCAGCAGCCGGACTAGCGGGTTCCACGAGCAGTACTTC. As protein: CASSRTSGFHEQYF.

V gene TRBV6-5 combines with J gene TRBJ2-7, with D possibly TRBD1 on 6 matching bases. Trimming took 5 bases from V and 2 from J, leaving 13 bases between them. CDR1 and CDR2 (germline): MNHEY, SVGAGI. This CDR3 is built from 14 residues. The CDR3 nucleotides are TGTGCCAGCAGTCAGGACAGTTTTCCCTACGAGCAGTACTTC. Protein sequence: CASSQDSFPYEQYF.

V is TRBV9 and J is TRBJ2-6; no firm D call. This CDR3 region has 17 residues. V gave up 3 bases and J gave up 0 bases, with 13 bases separating them. CDR1 is SGDLS and CDR2 is YYNGEE in the germline V gene. DNA for the CDR3: TGTGCCAGCAGCGCCCCCGAGGAACACTCTGGGGCCAACGTCCTGACTTTC. Residues: CASSAPEEHSGANVLTF.

The rearrangement links TRBV11-3 to TRBJ1-5, with 9 bases fitting TRBD1. V gave up 1 base and J gave up 6 bases; unmatched junction bases: 4. The germline gives CDR1 SGHNT, CDR2 YENEEA. CDR3 length equals 15 residues. CDR3 protein: CASSLAGTGSQPQHF. CDR3 coding DNA: TGTGCCAGCAGCTTAGCTGGGACAGGGAGTCAGCCCCAGCATTTT.

CDR3 sequence reads: CAVTGTRNEQFF. The CDR3 nucleotides read TGTGCCGTAACCGGGACTAGAAATGAGCAGTTCTTC. The chain carries TRBV10-3 and TRBJ2-1, with 8 bases that match TRBD2. CDR3 length equals 12 residues. Losses at the gene ends were 11 bases for V and 7 bases for J; bases not matched to a gene: 7. Germline lookup yields CDR1 ENHRY and CDR2 SYGVKD.

The rearrangement joins TRBV10-3 to TRBJ1-1; TRBD1 agrees at 10 bases. From germline, CDR1 is ENHRY and CDR2 SYGVKD. Trimming cost V 2 bases and J 4 bases; bases outside gene matches: 4. The CDR3 totals 15 residues. CDR3 sequence reads: CAISETRTGGTEAFF. The DNA of the CDR3 is TGTGCCATCAGTGAGACGAGGACAGGGGGCACTGAAGCTTTCTTT.

V usage is TRBV28 and J usage is TRBJ2-3; D may be TRBD2 (7 bases). The CDR3 spans 16 residues. V lost 8 bases to trimming and J lost 3 bases, with 21 bases between them. Germline V gene data show CDR1 as MDHEN and CDR2 as SYDVKM. The CDR3 loop is CASVQQGGAVTDTQYF. CDR3 in DNA: TGTGCCAGCGTTCAGCAAGGGGGGGCGGTGACAGATACGCAGTATTTT. The full variable domain, rest sourced from reference TRBV28 and TRBJ2-3, is DVKVTQSSRYLVKRTGEKVFLECVQDMDHENMFWYRQDPGLGLRLIYFSYDVKMKEKGDIPEGYSVSREKKERFSLILESASTNQTSMYLCASVQQGGAVTDTQYFGPGTRLTVL.

This chain uses TRBV4-2 with TRBJ2-5; the match to TRBD1 covers 7 bases. The trim removed 3 bases at V and 3 bases at J, leaving 13 bases unmatched. This CDR3 region has 17 residues. Germline V gene sequence: CDR1 LGHNA, CDR2 YNFKEQ. The CDR3 loop is CASSQLPGPQGEETQYF. The CDR3 coding sequence is TGTGCCAGCAGCCAGCTTCCGGGTCCTCAGGGGGAAGAGACCCAGTACTTC.

The rearrangement joins TRBV11-2 to TRBJ2-6; D unclear. The V gene's germline CDR1 is SGHAT and CDR2 FQNNGV. Trimming shortened V by 3 bases and J by 4 bases, and 10 bases separated the two germline ends. The CDR3 loop spans 15 amino acids. The CDR3 DNA follows: TGTGCCAGCAGCTTTTTTCGGGTCGGGGCCAACGTCCTGACTTTC. Amino acid sequence: CASSFFRVGANVLTF.

The J gene is TRBJ1-1, the V gene TRBV7-9; D not resolved. The CDR3 covers 13 residues. Deletions cut 2 bases from V and 1 base from J, with 5 bases between. Germline V lookup: CDR1 SEHNR, CDR2 FQNEAQ (reference sequence). CDR3: CASSLSGNTEAFF. For the CDR3, the DNA is TGTGCCAGCAGCTTATCGGGGAACACTGAAGCTTTCTTT.

This chain joins TRBV19 and TRBJ2-1, with TRBD1 as a possible D gene (6 bases). Germline CDR1 and CDR2: LNHDA and SQIVND (reference sequence). The CDR3 runs to 17 residues. Trimming removed 6 bases from V and 9 bases from J, with 27 bases in between. The CDR3 sequence is CASRDILGRAEQGEQFF. For the CDR3, the DNA is TGTGCCAGTAGAGATATCCTGGGGCGGGCAGAACAGGGTGAGCAGTTCTTC.

This chain uses TRBV18 with TRBJ1-4; D unresolved. V dropped 6 bases and J dropped 6 bases, with 14 bases sitting between them. The CDR3 loop spans 14 amino acids. CDR1 and CDR2 (germline): KGHSH, LQKENI. The CDR3 DNA reads as TGTGCCAGCTCCCTTGGACGGGGAGATGAAAAACTGTTTTTT. This encodes CASSLGRGDEKLFF.

The chain uses TRBV18 and TRBJ2-3, with no clear D. The germline V gene encodes CDR1 KGHSH and CDR2 LQKENI. Trimming shortened V by 3 bases and J by 0 bases, and 7 bases separated the two germline ends. CDR3 length equals 14 residues. The CDR3 DNA sequence: TGTGCCAGCTCACCCGGTGCTAGCACAGATACGCAGTATTTT. Translated, it gives CASSPGASTDTQYF.